Shown below are 12 T cell receptor beta chains from a single sample sequenced in a study of blood T cell repertoires in COVID-19. Profiling relied on immunoSEQ multiplex PCR, and the TCRdb table lists in-frame clones only, not all of them. The data show fewer than 300,000 clones, with about four fifths seen just once and 3.1% held by the top ten. The source material was peripheral blood. The origin of the receptors is a woman between 18 and 29 years old with acute or convalescent COVID-19.

As to this clone: Germline is not matched at one junction end, which may reflect a read error. Other DNA sequences in the sample encode the same CDR3. This chain links TRBV6-4 with TRBJ2-2; D might be TRBD2 (5 bases). The germline gives CDR1 MRHNA, CDR2 SNTAGT. The CDR3 has 14 amino acids. The CDR3 DNA reads as TGTGCCAGCAGCTTTTCGAGGTCCACCGGGGAGTTGTTTTTT. Its protein is CASSFSRSTGELFF.

The chain links TRBV14 to TRBJ2-7, with 8 bases that match TRBD2. The ends lost 2 bases at V and 2 bases at J; junction bases unmatched: 8. The CDR3 sequence is 16 residues long. Germline CDR1 reads SGHDN; CDR2 reads FVKESK. The CDR3 here is CASSQITGTRTYEQYF. In DNA form, the CDR3 reads TGTGCCAGCAGCCAAATAACCGGGACTAGGACCTACGAGCAGTACTTC.

V and J are TRBV6-5 and TRBJ2-2, with 8 bases fitting TRBD2. Per germline, CDR1 MNHEY and CDR2 SVGAGI. This CDR3 is built from 14 residues. The V and J ends lost 6 bases and 6 bases, in that order; junction bases with no gene match: 6. The CDR3 sequence is CASRTLAGPGELFF. CDR3 nucleotides: TGTGCCAGCAGGACTCTAGCGGGCCCCGGGGAGCTGTTTTTT.

This clone was detected only once. The chain carries TRBV9 and TRBJ2-5, with a tentative D call TRBD1 (6 bases). V shed 4 bases and J shed 1 base, with 17 bases lying between them. This CDR3 contains 16 residues. Germline values: CDR1 SGDLS, CDR2 YYNGEE. CDR3 sequence (DNA): TGTGCCAGCAGCCCAACCGAGGGACATGTCCAAGAGACCCAGTACTTC. Translation gives CASSPTEGHVQETQYF.

Here the CDR3 reads CAWSRLTGVYEQYF. The CDR3 DNA is TGTGCCTGGAGTAGATTGACAGGGGTCTACGAGCAGTACTTC. V gene TRBV30 combines with J gene TRBJ2-7; TRBD1 aligns across 8 bases. The J segment lost 3 bases and the V segment lost 2 bases, leaving 6 bases of the junction unmatched. The germline CDR1 and CDR2 sequences are GTSNPN and SVGIG (reference sequence). The CDR3 spans 14 residues.

This chain uses TRBV9 with TRBJ1-2; perhaps TRBD1 as D (6 bases). The CDR3 is 16 amino acids. Trimming took 3 bases from V and 6 from J, leaving 21 bases between them. Germline assignment: CDR1 SGDLS and CDR2 YYNGEE. The CDR3 region is CASSGSKQGFSDGYTF. In DNA, the CDR3 is TGTGCCAGCAGCGGGTCCAAACAGGGTTTTTCTGATGGCTACACCTTC.

This sequence joins TRBV5-1 and TRBJ2-1; 9 bases map to TRBD2. V shed 4 bases and J 0 bases; nucleotides not matched to a gene: 8. CDR3 length: 17 residues. Germline CDR1 SGHRS, CDR2 YFSETQ. The CDR3 reads CASSGVISGSSYNEQFF. The CDR3 DNA follows: TGCGCCAGCAGCGGCGTGATTAGCGGGAGCTCCTACAATGAGCAGTTCTTC.

The J gene is TRBJ2-5, the V gene TRBV6-2 or TRBV6-3; 9 bases line up with TRBD1. V lost 2 bases and J lost 5; bases outside the gene matches: 12. CDR1 is MNHEY, CDR2 SVGEGT, per germline. There are 17 residues in the CDR3. In nucleotides, the CDR3 is TGTGCCAGCAGTTACGGGCGTACCGGGACAGGGTGGGAGACCCAGTACTTC. Its translation: CASSYGRTGTGWETQYF.

This chain uses TRBV5-4 with TRBJ2-3; 14 nucleotides agree with TRBD2. From germline, CDR1 is SGHNT and CDR2 YYREEE (reference sequence). The V and J ends lost 2 bases and 4 bases, in that order; junction bases with no gene match: 9. The CDR3 runs 18 residues. CDR3 in DNA: TGTGCCAGCAGCTTTATGGGACTAGCGGGAGCCCTAGCAGATACGCAGTATTTT. It encodes CASSFMGLAGALADTQYF.

A word on this clone: The germline gene is not matched at one end of the junction; a read error may be the cause. The J gene is TRBJ2-7, the V gene TRBV7-7; D perhaps matches TRBD1 (7 bases). Germline CDR1 SSHAT, CDR2 FNYEAQ (reference sequence). This CDR3 contains 15 residues. DNA of the CDR3: TGTGCTAGCAGCTTATTGGCAGGGGGAGGCTACGAGCAGTACTTC. It encodes CASSLLAGGGYEQYF. Complete variable domain (other parts from reference TRBV7-7 and TRBJ2-7): GAGVSQSPRYKVTKRGQDVTLRCDPISSHATLYWYQQALGQGPEFLTYFNYEAQPDKSGLPSDRFSAERPEGSISTLTIQRTEQRDSAMYRCASSLLAGGGYEQYFGPGTRLTVT.

V usage is TRBV29-1 and J usage is TRBJ2-6, with D tentatively TRBD2 (5 bases). Trimming pared 4 bases from V and 1 base from J, leaving 8 bases between. Looked up from germline, CDR1 is SQVTM and CDR2 is ANQGSEA. CDR3 length equals 14 residues. The CDR3 loop reads CSVGPGSGANVLTF. The CDR3 DNA reads TGCAGCGTTGGACCGGGATCTGGGGCCAACGTCCTGACTTTC.

To note about this clone: Within the sample, other DNA sequences also encode this same CDR3. This chain uses TRBV27 with TRBJ2-7; 8 bases agree with TRBD1. With V trimmed by 5 bases and J by 4 bases, 7 bases remained unmatched. Germline assignment: CDR1 MNHEY and CDR2 SMNVEV (reference sequence). This CDR3 has 14 amino acids. CDR3 sequence (DNA): TGTGCCAGCAGTCTCGGACAGGGCGGGTACGAGCAGTACTTC. This translates into CASSLGQGGYEQYF.